The entry below describes one T cell receptor (beta chain). Its antigen is not known. This sample stems from a study of cytomegalovirus exposure and HLA in healthy donors. Study overall: From about 180 million T cells, an earlier analysis saw 90 million to 130 million unique TCR beta sequences.

The CDR3 loop spans 16 amino acids. Germline V gene sequence: CDR1 MNHEY, CDR2 SMNVEV (reference sequence). The trim removed 6 bases at V and 1 base at J, leaving 12 bases unmatched. A multiplex PCR was run with 60 Vbeta primers and 13 Jbeta primers. How the authors handled the data: Later reanalysis found about 78 million unique TCR beta chains, approximately 11 million of them shared. Method: immunoSEQ multiplex PCR; TCRdb's copy keeps in-frame clones and lacks some. Clone size and V and J calls were adopted from that table, with D and trimming inferred from the DNA. Found here are more than 150,000 clones, 75% to 80% of them singletons; the top ten hold roughly 13%. Study-level findings and limits: The classifier reportedly diagnosed cytomegalovirus status with high specificity and sensitivity. Roughly uniform depth of sequencing across donors was assumed in presence/absence analyses.

This TCR was sampled from a man aged 50 or older in good health and CMV-seropositive. The J gene is TRBJ2-7, the V gene TRBV27, with 7 positions matching TRBD1. Input material: PBMCs. CDR3 region: CASSPLGGPRSYEQYV. CDR3 nucleotide sequence: TGTGCCAGCAGCCCACTAGGGGGCCCCCGGTCCTACGAGCAGTACGTC.